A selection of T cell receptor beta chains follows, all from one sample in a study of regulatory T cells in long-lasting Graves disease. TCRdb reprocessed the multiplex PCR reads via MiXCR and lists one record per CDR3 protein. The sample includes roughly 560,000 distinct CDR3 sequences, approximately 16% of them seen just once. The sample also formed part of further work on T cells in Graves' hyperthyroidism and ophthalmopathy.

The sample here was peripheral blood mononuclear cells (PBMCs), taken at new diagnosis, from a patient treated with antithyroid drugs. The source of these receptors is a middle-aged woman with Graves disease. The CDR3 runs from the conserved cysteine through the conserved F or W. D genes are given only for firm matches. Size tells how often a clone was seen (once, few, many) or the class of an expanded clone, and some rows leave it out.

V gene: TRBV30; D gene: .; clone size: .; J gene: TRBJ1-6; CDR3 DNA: TGTGCCTGGGGTCGTCAATTTAATTCACCCCTCCACTTT; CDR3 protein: CAWGRQFNSPLHF
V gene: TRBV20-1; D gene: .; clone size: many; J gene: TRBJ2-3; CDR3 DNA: TGCAGTGCTATCCATGGGCCAAGCACAGATACGCAGTATTTT; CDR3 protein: CSAIHGPSTDTQYF
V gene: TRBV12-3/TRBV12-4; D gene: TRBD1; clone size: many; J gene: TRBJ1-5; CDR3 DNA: TGTGCCAGCAGATCGGACAGGGCTGGTCAGCCCCAGCATTTT; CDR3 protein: CASRSDRAGQPQHF
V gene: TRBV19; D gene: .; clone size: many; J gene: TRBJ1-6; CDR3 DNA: TGTGCCAGTAGTATAGCGGGTAATCAGGGTTCGGCGAAGTCACCCCTCCACTTT; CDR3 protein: CASSIAGNQGSAKSPLHF
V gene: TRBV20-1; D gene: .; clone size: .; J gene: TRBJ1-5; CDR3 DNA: TGCAGTGCTAGTGCAGGGTCCCACAATCAGCCCCAGCATTTT; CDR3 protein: CSASAGSHNQPQHF
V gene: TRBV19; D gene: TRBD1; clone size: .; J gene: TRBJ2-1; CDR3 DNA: TGTGCCAGTAGTATAAGGGACAGGCCTTTTGATGAGCAGTTCTTC; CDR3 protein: CASSIRDRPFDEQFF
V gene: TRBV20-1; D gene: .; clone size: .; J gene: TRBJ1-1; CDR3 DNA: TGCAGTGCCCTGGGGGTTGTCAGTGAAGCTTTCTTT; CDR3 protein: CSALGVVSEAFF
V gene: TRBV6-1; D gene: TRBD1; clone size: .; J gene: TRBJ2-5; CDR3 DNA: TGTGCCAGCCGCTCCGGACAGGGAAGTCAAGAGACCCAGTACTTC; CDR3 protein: CASRSGQGSQETQYF
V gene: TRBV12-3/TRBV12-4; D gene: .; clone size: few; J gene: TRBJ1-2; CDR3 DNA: TGTGCCAGCAGTTACCCGGGGGCGGGCGGCGGCTACACCTTC; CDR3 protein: CASSYPGAGGGYTF
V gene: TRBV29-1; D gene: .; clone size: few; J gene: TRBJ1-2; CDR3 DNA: TGCAGCGTGCTCGGACAGAACTATGGCTACACCTTC; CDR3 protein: CSVLGQNYGYTF
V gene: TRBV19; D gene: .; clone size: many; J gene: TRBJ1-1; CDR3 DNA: TGTGCCAGTAGTATAACGGGGAACACTGAAGCTTTCTTT; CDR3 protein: CASSITGNTEAFF
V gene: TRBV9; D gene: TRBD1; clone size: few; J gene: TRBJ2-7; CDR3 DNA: TGTGCCAGCAGCGCCACAGGGGATCCCCCCTACGAGCAGTACTTC; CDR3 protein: CASSATGDPPYEQYF
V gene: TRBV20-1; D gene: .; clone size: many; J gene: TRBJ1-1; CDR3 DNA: TGCAGTGCTAGAGAAGGAGCGGGGAACACTGAAGCTTTCTTT; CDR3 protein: CSAREGAGNTEAFF
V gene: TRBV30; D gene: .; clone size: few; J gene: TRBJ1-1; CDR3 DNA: TGTGCCTGGAGATTAAAGCACCTCAGGGAACACACTGAAGCTTTCTTT; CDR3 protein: CAWRLKHLREHTEAFF
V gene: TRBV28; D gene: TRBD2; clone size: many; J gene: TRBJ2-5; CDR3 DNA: TGTGCCAGCGCTCTAGCGGGGGGAAACCAAGAGACCCAGTACTTC; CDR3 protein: CASALAGGNQETQYF
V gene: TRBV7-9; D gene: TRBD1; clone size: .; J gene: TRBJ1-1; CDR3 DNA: TGTGCCAGCAGCTCTTGGACAGGGAGGGACACTGAAGCTTTCTTT; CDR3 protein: CASSSWTGRDTEAFF
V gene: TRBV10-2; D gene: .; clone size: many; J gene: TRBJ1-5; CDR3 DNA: TGCGCCAGCAGTGAGTCGGGGAGGGGCCGGGATCAGCCCCAGCATTTT; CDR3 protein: CASSESGRGRDQPQHF
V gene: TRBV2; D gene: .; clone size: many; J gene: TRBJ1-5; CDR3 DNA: TGTGCCAGCAGTGACAGGGGAGTTCAGCCCCAGCATTTT; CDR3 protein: CASSDRGVQPQHF
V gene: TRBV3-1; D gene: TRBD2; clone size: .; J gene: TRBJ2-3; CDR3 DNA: TGTGCCAGCAGCCAAAGTTTAGCGGGGGGCTCAGATACGCAGTATTTT; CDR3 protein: CASSQSLAGGSDTQYF
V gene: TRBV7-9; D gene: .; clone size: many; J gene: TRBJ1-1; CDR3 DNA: TGTGCCAGCAACTGGGGTGGGGCGGAGACTGAAGCTTTCTTT; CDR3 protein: CASNWGGAETEAFF
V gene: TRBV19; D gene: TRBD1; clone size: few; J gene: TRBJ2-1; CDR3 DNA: TGTGCCAGTAGTATAGAACAGGGGGCAGGTGAGCAGTTCTTC; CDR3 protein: CASSIEQGAGEQFF
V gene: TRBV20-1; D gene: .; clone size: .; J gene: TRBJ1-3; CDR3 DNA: TGCAGTGCTAGGAGCGGGGGCACTGGAAACACCATATATTTT; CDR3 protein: CSARSGGTGNTIYF
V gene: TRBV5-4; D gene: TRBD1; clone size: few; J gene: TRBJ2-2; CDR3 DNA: TGTGCCAGCAGCCCACAGGGGGGAAGCACCGGGGAGCTGTTTTTT; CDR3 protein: CASSPQGGSTGELFF
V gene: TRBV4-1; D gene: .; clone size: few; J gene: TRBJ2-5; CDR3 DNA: TGCGCCAGCAGCCAAGAGTTATCCTTAAGGGAGACCCAGTACTTC; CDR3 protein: CASSQELSLRETQYF
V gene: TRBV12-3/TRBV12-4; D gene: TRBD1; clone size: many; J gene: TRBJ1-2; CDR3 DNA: TGTGCCAGCAGCATCACCGGACAGGGGGAGGACTACACCTTC; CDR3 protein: CASSITGQGEDYTF
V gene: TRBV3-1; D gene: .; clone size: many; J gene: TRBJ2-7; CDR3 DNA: TGTGCCAGCAGCCAGGGTCCGGCTAGCTCCTACGAGCAGTACTTC; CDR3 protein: CASSQGPASSYEQYF
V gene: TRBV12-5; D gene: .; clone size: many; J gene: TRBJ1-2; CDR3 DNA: TGTGCTAGTGGTTCCCTAGGGGGAACTGGCTATGGCTACACCTTC; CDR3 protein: CASGSLGGTGYGYTF
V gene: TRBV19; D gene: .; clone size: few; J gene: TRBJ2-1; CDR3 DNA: TGTGCCAGTAGGGGAAGGCAGCATGCCTCCAATGAGCAGTTCTTC; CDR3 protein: CASRGRQHASNEQFF
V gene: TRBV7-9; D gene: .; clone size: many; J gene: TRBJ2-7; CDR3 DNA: TGTGCCAGCAGCTTAGATACCCTCTCCTACGAGCAGTACTTC; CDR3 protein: CASSLDTLSYEQYF